This T cell receptor (beta chain) appears in the sequencing data of a study of control samples from healthy donors and cancer patients. V was trimmed by 5 bases and J by 2 bases, leaving 9 bases between them. CDR1 SNHLY and CDR2 FYNNEI come from the germline V gene. The CDR3 is made up of 13 amino acids. Repertoires were generated with immunoSEQ multiplex PCR, while TCRdb's copy carries only in-frame clones and drops some. The repertoire consists of 150,000 to 200,000 clones, with about 90% occurring once and the leading ten covering roughly 1.3%. As for this clone: The sample carries other DNA sequences with the same CDR3.

The sequence derives from a woman in her 50s in good health. The chain couples TRBV2 to TRBJ2-5; a weak D match, TRBD2 (5 bases). The specimen was blood. CDR3 sequence: CASSRGIQETQYF. CDR3 sequence (DNA): TGTGCCAGCAGTCGAGGGATTCAAGAGACCCAGTACTTC.